The 29 T cell receptor beta chains in this list originate from one sample, sequenced in a study of T cells expressing NK-cell markers. TCRdb re-called the 5' RACE reads and shows each CDR3 protein once, DNA omitted. The sample data list some 450,000 distinct CDR3 sequences. Sequencing was carried out using blood T cells: a sorted CD56 or NKG2C T cell subset, CD4+ or CD8+ T cells, or bulk PBMC T cells (not recorded which). These receptor sequences come from a woman aged 18-70 years in good health.

The chain recombines TRBV20-1 with TRBJ2-4; TCRdb gives TRBD2 as the D gene, but with no DNA this cannot be confirmed. Germline V gene data show CDR1 as DFQATT and CDR2 as SNEGSKA (reference sequence). The CDR3 has 15 residues. The CDR3 loop is CSARIQGGPINIQYF.

The chain uses TRBV20-1 and TRBJ2-1; the D call of TRBD1 rests on TCRdb alone, since no DNA is present to check it. Germline CDR1 DFQATT, CDR2 SNEGSKA (reference sequence). This CDR3 is 14 amino acids long. CDR3 loop: CSATIGGRSYEQFF.

The chain uses TRBV3-1 and TRBJ2-5; there is no DNA to check the TCRdb D call of TRBD1. This CDR3 region has 17 residues. Germline-derived CDR1 and CDR2 are LGHDT and YNNKEL (reference sequence). The CDR3 reads CASSQERGDSGGETQYF.

J is TRBJ2-3 and V is TRBV4-2; there is no DNA to check the TCRdb D call of TRBD2. The CDR3 has 18 residues. The V gene's germline CDR1 is LGHNA and CDR2 YNFKEQ. Here the CDR3 reads CASSHEEGLAGGPDTQYF.

The rearrangement uses TRBV7-3 and TRBJ2-2; the D gene TCRdb calls, TRBD1, cannot be checked with no DNA. Germline V gene sequence: CDR1 SGHTA, CDR2 FQGTGA. The CDR3 runs to 16 residues. The CDR3 is CASSLTGTGLGGELFF.

The chain joins TRBV7-8 to TRBJ2-7; TCRdb proposes TRBD1, but this gene call is untestable without DNA. The V gene's germline CDR1 is SGHVS and CDR2 FQNEAQ. This CDR3 contains 16 residues. CDR3 sequence: CASSFADRGKTYEQYF.

This chain connects TRBV6-2 or TRBV6-3 to TRBJ2-6. The CDR3 contains 16 residues. Germline V CDR1 and CDR2: MNHEY, SVGEGT. The chain's CDR3 is CASSYSGRSGANVLTF.

This sequence joins TRBV19 and TRBJ1-2. Germline V lookup: CDR1 LNHDA, CDR2 SQIVND (reference sequence). The CDR3 runs to 15 residues. CDR3 amino acids: CASSTPGKANYGYTF.

The chain recombines TRBV20-1 with TRBJ2-3; there is no DNA to check the TCRdb D call of TRBD2. The CDR3 is made up of 17 amino acids. Per the germline V gene, CDR1 is DFQATT and CDR2 is SNEGSKA (reference sequence). This chain's CDR3 is CSARGSGATSSTDTQYF.

The chain combines TRBV5-1 with TRBJ2-2; TCRdb's assignment of TRBD2 cannot be checked, as there is no DNA. CDR1 and CDR2 (germline): SGHRS, YFSETQ. CDR3 size: 15 residues. CDR3 in amino acids: CASSHLAGGPGELFF.

The chain combines TRBV4-2 with TRBJ2-1; TCRdb returns TRBD2, unconfirmable since there is no DNA. The CDR3 sequence is 17 residues long. Germline lookup yields CDR1 LGHNA and CDR2 YNFKEQ. CDR3 sequence reads: CASSPKKTGLAGDEQFF.

The chain employs TRBV5-1 and TRBJ2-5; the TCRdb call, TRBD1, lacks DNA for checking. CDR3 size: 13 residues. Germline V gene data show CDR1 as SGHRS and CDR2 as YFSETQ. CDR3 amino acids: CASSRGLQETQYF.

The chain is built from TRBV12-3 or TRBV12-4 and TRBJ1-1; TCRdb's D call of TRBD1 is untestable without DNA. The CDR3 extends over 16 amino acids. The CDR3: CASSEAPTGLNTEAFF.

The rearrangement joins TRBV9 to TRBJ2-5; TCRdb reports TRBD2, a call that lacks DNA to check it against. Germline V gives CDR1 SGDLS, CDR2 YYNGEE. The CDR3 has 17 residues. The CDR3 protein is CASSVGLAGTSEETQYF. Full variable domain (outside the CDR3, taken from reference TRBV9 and TRBJ2-5): DSGVTQTPKHLITATGQRVTLRCSPRSGDLSVYWYQQSLDQGLQFLIQYYNGEERAKGNILERFSAQQFPDLHSELNLSSLELGDSALYFCASSVGLAGTSEETQYFGPGTRLLVL.

The V call is TRBV20-1, the J call TRBJ1-5; TCRdb calls TRBD1, which cannot be checked without DNA. Per germline, CDR1 DFQATT and CDR2 SNEGSKA (reference sequence). CDR3 length equals 14 residues. CDR3 region: CSAPNGEGNQPQHF.

The V and J genes are TRBV19 and TRBJ2-1; TCRdb indicates TRBD1, and absent DNA this call remains unverified. Germline V lookup: CDR1 LNHDA, CDR2 SQIVND (reference sequence). The CDR3 extends over 14 amino acids. CDR3 amino acids: CASRARGSGNEQFF.

The chain employs TRBV2 and TRBJ2-3; checking the TCRdb D call of TRBD2 is not possible without DNA. The germline V gene encodes CDR1 SNHLY and CDR2 FYNNEI. The CDR3 covers 15 residues. The CDR3 is CASSEAAVGGDTQYF.

The rearrangement joins TRBV12-3 or TRBV12-4 to TRBJ2-1; checking the TCRdb D call of TRBD1 is not possible without DNA. The CDR3 has 12 residues. The CDR3 sequence: CATRRGILEQFF.

The gene calls are TRBV7-6 and TRBJ1-6; TCRdb's D gene call, TRBD1, goes unchecked for lack of DNA. The germline gives CDR1 SGHVS, CDR2 FNYEAQ. The CDR3 runs 13 residues. The CDR3 spells CASGTGYNSPLHF.

The chain recombines TRBV3-1 with TRBJ2-1; TCRdb's D call of TRBD2 is untestable without DNA. This CDR3 is 19 amino acids long. Per germline, CDR1 LGHDT and CDR2 YNNKEL (reference sequence). This CDR3 reads CASSPGLAHLKFPHNEQFF.

V gene TRBV28 combines with J gene TRBJ1-1. Germline CDR1 and CDR2: MDHEN and SYDVKM. This CDR3 has 16 amino acids. The CDR3 loop reads CASSFWSEHLNTEAFF.

The J gene is TRBJ1-1, the V gene TRBV12-3 or TRBV12-4; TCRdb's D call, TRBD1, is unchecked because there is no DNA. The CDR3 totals 14 residues. The CDR3: CASSLAPTGEGAFF.

Here the CDR3 reads CASSDSSGGAVGELFF. This chain uses TRBV6-4 with TRBJ2-2; the D call of TRBD2 rests on TCRdb alone, since no DNA is present to check it. Germline CDR1 reads MRHNA; CDR2 reads SNTAGT. The CDR3 totals 16 residues.

V is TRBV18 and J is TRBJ1-4; TCRdb proposes TRBD1, but this gene call is untestable without DNA. The CDR3 extends over 13 amino acids. Germline V gives CDR1 KGHSH, CDR2 LQKENI. The CDR3 region is CASSPGQGEKLFF.

The V call is TRBV12-3 or TRBV12-4, the J call TRBJ1-1. The CDR3 has 14 residues. The chain's CDR3 is CASTLEGMNTEAFF.

The chain employs TRBV6-1 and TRBJ2-1. The CDR3 has 15 residues. Germline-derived CDR1 and CDR2 are MNHNS and SASEGT. CDR3 sequence: CASSERVAARNEQFF.

The gene calls are TRBV19 and TRBJ1-4; the TRBD1 assignment by TCRdb is unverifiable without DNA. The germline V gene has CDR1 LNHDA and CDR2 SQIVND (reference sequence). The length of the CDR3 is 14 residues. CDR3 protein: CASRAGGANEKLFF.

The V and J genes are TRBV28 and TRBJ2-5; TCRdb returns TRBD2, unconfirmable since there is no DNA. The germline gives CDR1 MDHEN, CDR2 SYDVKM. The CDR3 is 15 residues long. CDR3 sequence: CASSLRSGGQETQYF.

The chain links TRBV28 to TRBJ2-5; TCRdb proposes TRBD1, but this gene call is untestable without DNA. The CDR3 length is 13 residues. Germline V gene data show CDR1 as MDHEN and CDR2 as SYDVKM. The CDR3 region is CASSLHREETQYF.